This entry lists 29 T cell receptor beta chains sequenced from one sample in a study of spatial heterogeneity in lung cancer. Study-level findings and limits: Expanded alpha and beta TCR counts within tumors tracked tumor mutation counts.

TCRdb re-derived calls from the 5' RACE reads in MiXCR, one entry per CDR3 protein. Of about 20,000 distinct CDR3 sequences detected, less than 20% appear once; the ten largest clones hold about 31%. These receptors have no known antigen. Documented time point: sample taken at primary tumor resection. This sample comprised lung tumor tissue, obtained at surgery. The receptors stem from a female donor with early-stage non-small cell lung cancer.

The chain uses TRBV5-5 and TRBJ2-3; a weak D match, TRBD2 (5 bases). Trimming took 3 bases from V and 2 from J, leaving 10 bases between them. Germline CDR1 reads SGHKS; CDR2 reads YYEKEE (reference sequence). This CDR3 spans 14 amino acids. CDR3 sequence reads: CASSSGRDTDTQYF. For the CDR3, the DNA is TGTGCCAGCAGCTCTGGACGGGACACAGATACGCAGTATTTT.

Many counts were recorded for this clonotype. The V call is TRBV9, the J call TRBJ2-5, with TRBD1 identical over 10 bases. Germline values: CDR1 SGDLS, CDR2 YYNGEE. This CDR3 comprises 15 residues. V shed 4 bases, J shed 2 bases, and the junction held 5 bases outside the gene matches. Written as DNA, the CDR3 is TGTGCCAGCAGCACTCAGGGACAGGGGCAAGAGACCCAGTACTTC. Protein sequence: CASSTQGQGQETQYF.

V gene TRBV5-4 combines with J gene TRBJ2-5, with TRBD2 as a possible D gene (5 bases). Germline V CDR1 and CDR2: SGHNT, YYREEE (reference sequence). The CDR3 length is 12 residues. V lost 5 bases, J lost 4 bases, and 9 bases lay in between. CDR3 DNA sequence: TGTGCCAGCAGTTTGCGGGCAGAGACCCAGTACTTC. Translation gives CASSLRAETQYF.

CDR3 amino acids: CAGEPGPGELFF. CDR3 in DNA: TGTGCTGGAGAACCTGGGCCTGGGGAGCTGTTTTTT. This chain connects TRBV30 to TRBJ2-2, with D uncertain. Germline V gene lookup returns CDR1 GTSNPN and CDR2 SVGIG (reference sequence). The CDR3 extends over 12 amino acids.

This clonotype occurred many times. This chain connects TRBV19 to TRBJ2-7; possibly TRBD2 for D (6 bases). This CDR3 is 15 amino acids long. Trimming shortened V by 4 bases and J by 3 bases, and 16 bases separated the two germline ends. Germline V gene lookup returns CDR1 LNHDA and CDR2 SQIVND (reference sequence). The CDR3 loop reads CASSTRDSRYYEQYF. The CDR3, as DNA: TGTGCCAGTAGTACCCGGGACTCTAGGTACTACGAGCAGTACTTC.

The chain joins TRBV7-2 to TRBJ2-5; D may be TRBD2 (5 bases). The germline V gene encodes CDR1 SGHTA and CDR2 FQGNSA. Trimming cost V 2 bases and J 5 bases, with 12 bases left between them. CDR3 length: 14 amino acids. The CDR3 DNA follows: TGTGCCAGCAGCTTAATGTCGGGGATGGAGACCCAGTACTTC. Translated: CASSLMSGMETQYF. Full variable domain (missing parts from reference TRBV7-2 and TRBJ2-5): GAGVSQSPSNKVTEKGKDVELRCDPISGHTALYWYRQSLGQGLEFLIYFQGNSAPDKSGLPSDRFSAERTGGSVSTLTIQRTQQEDSAVYLCASSLMSGMETQYFGPGTRLLVL.

This clonotype was picked up a small number of times. V is TRBV27 and J is TRBJ2-7, with TRBD2 matching 11 bases. This CDR3 comprises 15 residues. Germline V CDR1 and CDR2: MNHEY, SMNVEV (reference sequence). Unmatched junction bases numbered 7, after V lost 5 bases and J lost 4 bases. CDR3 loop: CASSPWGLAEYEQYF. The CDR3 region has the DNA TGTGCCAGCAGTCCGTGGGGACTAGCGGAGTACGAGCAGTACTTC.

This clonotype was seen ten or more times. V is TRBV5-1 and J is TRBJ2-1; 9 bases align to TRBD2. V was clipped by 0 bases and J by 7 bases; unmatched bases: 8. From germline, CDR1 is SGHRS and CDR2 YFSETQ. The CDR3 runs to 16 residues. Here the CDR3 reads CASSLGVAGVKNEQFF. The CDR3 DNA reads as TGCGCCAGCAGCTTGGGCGTAGCGGGAGTGAAAAATGAGCAGTTCTTC. The full variable domain, rest sourced from reference TRBV5-1 and TRBJ2-1, is KAGVTQTPRYLIKTRGQQVTLSCSPISGHRSVSWYQQTPGQGLQFLFEYFSETQRNKGNFPGRFSGRQFSNSRSEMNVSTLELGDSALYLCASSLGVAGVKNEQFFGPGTRLTVL.

This clonotype came up many times. DNA of the CDR3: TGTGCCAGCAGCTTATCGGGCGGGGGGGCCATGGATACGCAGTATTTT. Translation: CASSLSGGGAMDTQYF. The chain has TRBV13 and TRBJ2-3; 9 nucleotides line up with TRBD2. V lost 2 bases and J lost 6; bases outside the gene matches: 9. This CDR3 spans 16 amino acids. Germline V gene data show CDR1 as PRHDT and CDR2 as FYEKMQ (reference sequence).

The genes are TRBV7-9 and TRBJ2-1; 9 nucleotides align to TRBD2. V gave up 1 base and J gave up 4 bases; unmatched junction bases: 11. The CDR3 covers 18 residues. Per the germline V gene, CDR1 is SEHNR and CDR2 is FQNEAQ (reference sequence). For the CDR3, the DNA is TGTGCCAGCAGCTTAGAGGTAACGAGGCTAGCGGGGTACAATGAGCAGTTCTTC. Residues: CASSLEVTRLAGYNEQFF.

This chain joins TRBV7-9 and TRBJ2-1; 10 nucleotides match TRBD2. Germline lookup yields CDR1 SEHNR and CDR2 FQNEAQ (reference sequence). The CDR3 spans 19 residues. V gave up 2 bases and J gave up 6 bases; unmatched junction bases: 16. CDR3 bases: TGTGCCAGCAGCTTAATCGGAAAAAGACTAGCGGGTTCTGGCAATGAGCAGTTCTTC. Residues: CASSLIGKRLAGSGNEQFF.

This chain joins TRBV5-1 and TRBJ2-7, with D uncertain. V lost 1 base, J lost 3 bases, and 8 bases lay in between. The CDR3 loop spans 13 amino acids. Germline values: CDR1 SGHRS, CDR2 YFSETQ. The chain's CDR3 is CASSLRAGYEQYF. In DNA, the CDR3 is TGCGCCAGCAGCTTGAGGGCAGGCTACGAGCAGTACTTC.

This clonotype has ten or more counts. The chain joins TRBV20-1 to TRBJ2-7, with D possibly TRBD2 on 5 matching bases. The CDR3 spans 12 residues. The V end lost 6 bases, the J end lost 9 bases, and 18 bases lay between the germline ends. Germline values: CDR1 DFQATT, CDR2 SNEGSKA (reference sequence). CDR3 nucleotide sequence: TGCAGTGCCACGGGAATAAGTCTAAGGCAGTACTTC. The encoded protein is CSATGISLRQYF.

This clonotype came up a few times. The CDR3, as DNA: TGCGCCAGCAGCTTGCCGGGGTACGAGCAGTACTTC. This gives the protein CASSLPGYEQYF. This chain connects TRBV5-1 to TRBJ2-7, with D perhaps matching TRBD2 (5 bases). V was pared by 1 base and J by 4 bases, with 6 bases between. The length of the CDR3 is 12 residues. Germline CDR1 SGHRS, CDR2 YFSETQ. Supplemented by reference TRBV5-1 and TRBJ2-7, the full variable domain reads KAGVTQTPRYLIKTRGQQVTLSCSPISGHRSVSWYQQTPGQGLQFLFEYFSETQRNKGNFPGRFSGRQFSNSRSEMNVSTLELGDSALYLCASSLPGYEQYFGPGTRLTVT.

This clonotype was recorded a few times. J is TRBJ2-3 and V is TRBV12-3 or TRBV12-4, with unresolved D. The CDR3 spans 12 residues. The V gene lost 5 bases and the J gene lost 7 bases, with 10 bases spanning the gap. The CDR3 bases are TGTGCCAGCAGTGATATTAGAAATACGCAGTATTTT. This sequence encodes CASSDIRNTQYF.

The sample holds many counts of this clonotype. This chain joins TRBV12-3 or TRBV12-4 and TRBJ2-7; a weak D match, TRBD1 (5 bases). The CDR3 spans 13 residues. Between the trimmed V and J ends, which lost 3 bases and 7 bases, there was a span of 13 bases. The CDR3 DNA reads TGTGCCAGCAGTTTTAAGGGGCTAGGAGAGCAGTACTTC. Translated: CASSFKGLGEQYF.

At least ten counts were recorded for this clonotype. V gene TRBV12-5 combines with J gene TRBJ1-5; D is unresolved. CDR3 size: 20 residues. The V end was cut by 0 bases, the J end by 3 bases, with 24 bases between. Germline lookup yields CDR1 LGHNT and CDR2 FRNRAP. CDR3 in amino acids: CASGLVLSSATPRSNQPQHF. CDR3 in DNA: TGTGCTAGTGGTTTGGTACTCTCCTCGGCTACCCCCAGGTCCAATCAGCCCCAGCATTTT.

By share of the sample, this clonotype is medium-sized (0.01 to 0.1%). The chain carries TRBV4-2 and TRBJ2-7; 7 bases fit TRBD2. The germline V gene encodes CDR1 LGHNA and CDR2 YNFKEQ. This CDR3 is 16 amino acids long. The ends lost 5 bases at V and 4 bases at J; junction bases unmatched: 14. CDR3 bases: TGTGCCAGCAGCTCCGGAATTGGCGGGGGAATGTACGAGCAGTACTTC. This translates into CASSSGIGGGMYEQYF.

This clonotype was seen ten or more times. The V call is TRBV5-1, the J call TRBJ2-2; 8 positions match TRBD2. Per the germline V gene, CDR1 is SGHRS and CDR2 is YFSETQ. This CDR3 has 16 amino acids. J lost 0 bases, V lost 10 bases, and 11 bases had no gene match. The CDR3 loop is CACHAGGRPNTGELFF. The CDR3, as DNA: TGCGCCTGCCATGCGGGGGGCCGACCGAACACCGGGGAGCTGTTTTTT.

By frequency in the sample, this clonotype is medium-sized. V is TRBV30 and J is TRBJ1-6, with TRBD1 matching 9 bases. CDR3 length: 15 amino acids. Germline CDR1 and CDR2: GTSNPN and SVGIG (reference sequence). With V trimmed by 8 bases and J by 5 bases, 10 bases remained unmatched. The CDR3 bases are TGTGCCGGGCCGGGACAGGGCGGTAATAATTCACCCCTCCACTTT. It translates to CAGPGQGGNNSPLHF.

This clonotype was recorded a few times. V is TRBV12-3 or TRBV12-4 and J is TRBJ2-3; D not certain. This CDR3 region has 14 residues. Trimming shortened V by 5 bases and J by 8 bases, and 17 bases separated the two germline ends. This CDR3 is CASSPGDPWGTQYF. CDR3 DNA: TGTGCCAGCAGTCCCGGTGATCCCTGGGGTACGCAGTATTTT.

This chain connects TRBV24-1 to TRBJ2-1, with 9 nucleotides matching TRBD2. The V gene end was trimmed by 9 bases and the J gene end by 7 bases; junction bases not matched to a gene: 9. From germline, CDR1 is KGHDR and CDR2 SFDVKD. The CDR3 is made up of 14 amino acids. CDR3 DNA: TGTGCCACCCGGCCTAGCGGGACCTTAAATGAGCAGTTCTTC. Protein product: CATRPSGTLNEQFF.

The chain couples TRBV2 to TRBJ1-5; D is possibly TRBD1 (5 bases). The germline V gene encodes CDR1 SNHLY and CDR2 FYNNEI. This CDR3 spans 14 amino acids. Trimming left V 7 bases short and J 4 bases short, with 14 bases between. This CDR3 reads CASTPTVANQPQHF. In DNA, the CDR3 is TGTGCCAGCACTCCGACAGTAGCAAATCAGCCCCAGCATTTT.

This clonotype was observed a few times. V usage is TRBV18 and J usage is TRBJ2-1; D is perhaps TRBD1 (6 bases). Trimming stripped 6 bases from V and 5 bases from J, with 14 bases between. This CDR3 region has 14 residues. Germline lookup yields CDR1 KGHSH and CDR2 LQKENI. CDR3 loop: CASSRQRQDNEQFF. CDR3 nucleotides: TGTGCCAGCTCCCGACAAAGACAGGACAATGAGCAGTTCTTC.

This clonotype rates as medium-sized. The chain carries TRBV2 and TRBJ2-1, with 7 nucleotides matching TRBD1. Per germline, CDR1 SNHLY and CDR2 FYNNEI. After removal of 11 bases from V and 1 base from J, the junction contained 5 bases not matched to a gene. The CDR3 contains 13 residues. DNA for the CDR3: TGTGCCGGAACGGGACAGTCCTACAATGAGCAGTTCTTC. Residues: CAGTGQSYNEQFF.

As to this clonotype: At one boundary the junction diverges from the germline segment, which might be a read error. The rearrangement links TRBV18 to TRBJ2-4; 7 bases line up with TRBD1. The CDR3 sequence is 17 residues long. CDR1 and CDR2 from the germline V gene are KGHSH and LQKENI. The CDR3 region is CVSSPTNPRGAKNIQYF. In DNA form, the CDR3 reads TGTGTCAGCTCACCAACGAACCCCAGGGGGGCCAAAAACATTCAGTACTTC.

This clonotype was counted at least ten times. The V gene is TRBV7-9, the J gene TRBJ2-5; 12 bases align to TRBD2. The length of the CDR3 is 15 residues. Germline CDR1 reads SEHNR; CDR2 reads FQNEAQ (reference sequence). V trimming: 3 bases; J trimming: 4 bases; junction bases outside the gene matches: 3. The chain's CDR3 is CASSLTSGSLETQYF. CDR3 DNA sequence: TGTGCCAGCAGCTTGACTAGCGGGAGTTTAGAGACCCAGTACTTC. Filled out from reference TRBV7-9 and TRBJ2-5, the complete variable domain reads DTGVSQNPRHKITKRGQNVTFRCDPISEHNRLYWYRQTLGQGPEFLTYFQNEAQLEKSRLLSDRFSAERPKGSFSTLEIQRTEQGDSAMYLCASSLTSGSLETQYFGPGTRLLVL.

There are many counts of this clonotype. The chain recombines TRBV28 with TRBJ2-7; 9 positions match TRBD2. Trimming removed 3 bases from V and 5 bases from J; junction bases left unmatched: 5. Germline CDR1 reads MDHEN; CDR2 reads SYDVKM. The CDR3 length is 14 residues. CDR3 nucleotides: TGTGCCAGCAGTTTCGTTAGCGGGAGCGACGAGCAGTACTTC. Amino acid sequence: CASSFVSGSDEQYF.

In regard to this clonotype: It may be a read error: a sequence one base away is much more abundant. The rearrangement joins TRBV28 to TRBJ2-3, with D perhaps assigned TRBD1 or TRBD2 (7 bases each). CDR1 and CDR2 from the germline V gene are MDHEN and SYDVKM. The CDR3 runs 14 residues. V shed 2 bases and J shed 5 bases, with 11 bases lying between them. The CDR3 spells CASSLQGGKDTQYF. CDR3 in DNA: TGTGCCAGCAGTTTACAGGGGGGGAAAGATACGCAGTATTTT. Combining the CDR3 with reference TRBV28 and TRBJ2-3 gives the whole variable domain DVKVTQSSRYLVKRTGEKVFLECVQDMDHENMFWYRQDPGLGLRLIYFSYDVKMKEKGDIPEGYSVSREKKERFSLILESASTNQTSMYLCASSLQGGKDTQYFGPGTRLTVL.